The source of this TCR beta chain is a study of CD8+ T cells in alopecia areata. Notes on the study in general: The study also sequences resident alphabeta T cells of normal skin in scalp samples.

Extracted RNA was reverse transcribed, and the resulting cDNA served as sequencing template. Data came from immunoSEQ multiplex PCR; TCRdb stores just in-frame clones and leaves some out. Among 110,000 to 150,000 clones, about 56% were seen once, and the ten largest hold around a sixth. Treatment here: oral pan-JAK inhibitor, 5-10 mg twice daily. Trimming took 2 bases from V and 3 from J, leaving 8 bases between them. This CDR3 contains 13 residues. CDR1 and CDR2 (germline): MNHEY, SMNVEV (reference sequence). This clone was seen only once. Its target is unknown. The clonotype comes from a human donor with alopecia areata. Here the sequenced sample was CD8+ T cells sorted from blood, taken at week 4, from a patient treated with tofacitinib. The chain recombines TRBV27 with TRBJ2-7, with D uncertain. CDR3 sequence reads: CASSLGVGYEQYF. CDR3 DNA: TGTGCCAGCAGTTTAGGGGTTGGCTACGAGCAGTACTTC.